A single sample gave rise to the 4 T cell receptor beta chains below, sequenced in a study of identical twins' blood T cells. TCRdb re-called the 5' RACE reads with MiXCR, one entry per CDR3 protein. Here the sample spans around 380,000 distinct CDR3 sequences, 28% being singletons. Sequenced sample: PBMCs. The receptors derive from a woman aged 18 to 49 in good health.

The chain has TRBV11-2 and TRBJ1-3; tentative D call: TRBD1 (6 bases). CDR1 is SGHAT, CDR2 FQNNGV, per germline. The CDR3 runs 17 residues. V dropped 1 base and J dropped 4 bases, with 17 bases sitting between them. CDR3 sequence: CASSLGFQGRLGNTIYF. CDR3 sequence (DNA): TGTGCCAGCAGCTTAGGATTCCAGGGGCGACTAGGAAACACCATATATTTT.

In DNA, the CDR3 is TGCGCCAGCAGCTTCATCAGCGGGCGCACAGATACGCAGTATTTT. Translated, it gives CASSFISGRTDTQYF. The rearrangement joins TRBV5-1 to TRBJ2-3; D may be TRBD2 (6 bases). The CDR3 runs to 15 residues. V lost 2 bases to trimming and J lost 1 base, with 11 bases between them. Germline CDR1 reads SGHRS; CDR2 reads YFSETQ.

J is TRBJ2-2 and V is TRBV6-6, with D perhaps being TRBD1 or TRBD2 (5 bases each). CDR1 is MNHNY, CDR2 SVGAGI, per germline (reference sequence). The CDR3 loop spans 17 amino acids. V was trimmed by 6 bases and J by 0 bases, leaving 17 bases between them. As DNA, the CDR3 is TGTGCCAGCAGATTCGGGACCCTAGGATCGAACACCGGGGAGCTGTTTTTT. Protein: CASRFGTLGSNTGELFF.

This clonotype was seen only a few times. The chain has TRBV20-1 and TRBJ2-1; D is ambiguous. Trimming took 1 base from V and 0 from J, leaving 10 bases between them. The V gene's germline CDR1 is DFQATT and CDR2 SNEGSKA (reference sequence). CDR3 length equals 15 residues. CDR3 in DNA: TGCAGTGCTAGAGTTAGGCATCTCTCCTACAATGAGCAGTTCTTC. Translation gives CSARVRHLSYNEQFF.